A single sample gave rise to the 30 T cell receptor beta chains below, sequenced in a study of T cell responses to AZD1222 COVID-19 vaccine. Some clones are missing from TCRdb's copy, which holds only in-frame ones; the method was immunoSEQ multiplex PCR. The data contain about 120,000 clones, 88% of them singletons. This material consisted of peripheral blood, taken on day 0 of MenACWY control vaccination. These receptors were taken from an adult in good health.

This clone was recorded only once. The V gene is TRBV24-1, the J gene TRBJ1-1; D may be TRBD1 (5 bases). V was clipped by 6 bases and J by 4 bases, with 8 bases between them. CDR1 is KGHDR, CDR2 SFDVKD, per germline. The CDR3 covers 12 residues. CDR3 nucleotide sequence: TGTGCCACCAGTCTGGGGGGCACTGAAGCTTTCTTT. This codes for CATSLGGTEAFF.

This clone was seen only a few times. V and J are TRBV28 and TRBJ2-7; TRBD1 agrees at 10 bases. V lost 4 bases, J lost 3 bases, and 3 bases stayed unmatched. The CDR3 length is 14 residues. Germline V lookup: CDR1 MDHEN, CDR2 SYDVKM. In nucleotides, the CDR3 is TGTGCCAGCAGTTCGACAGGGGGCCTCTACGAGCAGTACTTC. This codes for CASSSTGGLYEQYF.

As DNA, the CDR3 is TGTGCCAGCAGTCTTACAGGGGCGTCGGCCGAGCAGTACTTC. This codes for CASSLTGASAEQYF. V gene TRBV6-2 or TRBV6-3 combines with J gene TRBJ2-7, with 7 bases that match TRBD1. There are 14 residues in the CDR3. Germline V gives CDR1 MNHEY, CDR2 SVGEGT. The V gene end was trimmed by 5 bases and the J gene end by 6 bases; junction bases not matched to a gene: 10.

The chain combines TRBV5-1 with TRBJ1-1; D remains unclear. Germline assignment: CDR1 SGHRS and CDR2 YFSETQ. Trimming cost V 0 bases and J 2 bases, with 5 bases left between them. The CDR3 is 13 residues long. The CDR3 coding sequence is TGCGCCAGCAGCTTGGTACTCAACACTGAAGCTTTCTTT. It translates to CASSLVLNTEAFF.

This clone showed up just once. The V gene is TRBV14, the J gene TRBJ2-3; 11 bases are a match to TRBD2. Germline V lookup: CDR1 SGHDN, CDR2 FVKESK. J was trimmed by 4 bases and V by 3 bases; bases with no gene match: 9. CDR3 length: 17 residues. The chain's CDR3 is CASSQDHALAGADTQYF. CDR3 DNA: TGTGCCAGCAGCCAGGACCACGCACTAGCGGGAGCAGATACGCAGTATTTT.

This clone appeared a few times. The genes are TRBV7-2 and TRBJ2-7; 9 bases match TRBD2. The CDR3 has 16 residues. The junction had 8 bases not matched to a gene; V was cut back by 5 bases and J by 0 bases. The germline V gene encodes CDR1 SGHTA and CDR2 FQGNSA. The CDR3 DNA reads TGTGCCAGCAGCATAACCCGGACTAGCGTCTCCTACGAGCAGTACTTC. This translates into CASSITRTSVSYEQYF.

CDR3 coding DNA: TGTGCCAGCAGTCATAAAGCCGGGACAGAAGTTCATGAGCAGTTCTTC. Translated: CASSHKAGTEVHEQFF. The genes are TRBV6-2 or TRBV6-3 and TRBJ2-1; TRBD1 matches 7 bases. Germline assignment: CDR1 MNHEY and CDR2 SVGEGT. V was pared by 5 bases and J by 8 bases, with 15 bases of the junction left unmatched. This CDR3 is 16 amino acids long.

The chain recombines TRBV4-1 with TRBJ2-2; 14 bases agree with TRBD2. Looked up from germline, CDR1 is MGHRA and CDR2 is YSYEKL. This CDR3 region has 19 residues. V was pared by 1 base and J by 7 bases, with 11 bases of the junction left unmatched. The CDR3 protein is CASSQVLGTSGSGIGELFF. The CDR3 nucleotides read TGCGCCAGCAGCCAAGTTCTTGGGACTAGCGGGAGTGGCATCGGGGAGCTGTTTTTT.

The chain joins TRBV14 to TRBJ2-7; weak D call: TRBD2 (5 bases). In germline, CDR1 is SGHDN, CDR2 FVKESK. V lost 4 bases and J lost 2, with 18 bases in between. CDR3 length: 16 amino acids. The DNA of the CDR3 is TGTGCCAGCAGCCTCGGGCCGGGATCAGAAGCCTACGAGCAGTACTTC. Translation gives CASSLGPGSEAYEQYF.

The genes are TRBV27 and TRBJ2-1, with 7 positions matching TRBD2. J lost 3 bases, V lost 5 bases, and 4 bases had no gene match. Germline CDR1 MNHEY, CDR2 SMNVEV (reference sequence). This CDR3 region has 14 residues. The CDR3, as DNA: TGTGCCAGCAGTCCCCGGGACTACTACAATGAGCAGTTCTTC. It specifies CASSPRDYYNEQFF.

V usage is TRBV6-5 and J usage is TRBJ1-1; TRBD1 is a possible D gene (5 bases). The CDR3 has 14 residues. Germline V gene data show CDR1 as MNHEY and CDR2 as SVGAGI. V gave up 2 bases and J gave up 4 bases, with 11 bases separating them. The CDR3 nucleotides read TGTGCCAGCAGTTACCGCGGGGGGGGCACTGAAGCTTTCTTT. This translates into CASSYRGGGTEAFF.

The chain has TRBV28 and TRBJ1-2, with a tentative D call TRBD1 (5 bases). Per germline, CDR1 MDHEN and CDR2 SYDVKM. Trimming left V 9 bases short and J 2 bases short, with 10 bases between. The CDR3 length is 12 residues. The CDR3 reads CASFRGNYGYTF. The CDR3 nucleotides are TGTGCCAGTTTCCGGGGGAACTATGGCTACACCTTC.

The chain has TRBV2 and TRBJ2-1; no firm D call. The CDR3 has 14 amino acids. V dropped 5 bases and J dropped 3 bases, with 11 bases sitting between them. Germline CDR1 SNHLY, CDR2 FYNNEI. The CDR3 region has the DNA TGTGCCAGCAGTCGGGTGAAGGTCTACAATGAGCAGTTCTTC. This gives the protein CASSRVKVYNEQFF.

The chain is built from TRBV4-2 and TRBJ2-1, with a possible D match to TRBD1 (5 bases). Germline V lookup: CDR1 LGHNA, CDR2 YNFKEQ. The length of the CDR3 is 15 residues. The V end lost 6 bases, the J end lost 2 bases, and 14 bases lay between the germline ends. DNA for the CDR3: TGTGCCAGCAGGACAGAGAGCGCGGCCTACAATGAGCAGTTCTTC. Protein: CASRTESAAYNEQFF.

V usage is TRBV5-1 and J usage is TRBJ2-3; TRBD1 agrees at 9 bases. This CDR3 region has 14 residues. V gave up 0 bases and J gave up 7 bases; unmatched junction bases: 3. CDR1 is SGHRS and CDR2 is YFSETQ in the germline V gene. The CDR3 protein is CASSLEQGAHTQYF. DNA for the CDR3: TGCGCCAGCAGCTTGGAACAGGGGGCACATACGCAGTATTTT.

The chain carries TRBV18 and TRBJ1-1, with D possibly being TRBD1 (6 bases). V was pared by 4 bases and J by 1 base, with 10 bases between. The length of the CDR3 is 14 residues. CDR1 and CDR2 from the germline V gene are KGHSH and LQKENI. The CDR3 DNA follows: TGTGCCAGCTCACGCCAGGGACAGAACACTGAAGCTTTCTTT. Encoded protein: CASSRQGQNTEAFF.

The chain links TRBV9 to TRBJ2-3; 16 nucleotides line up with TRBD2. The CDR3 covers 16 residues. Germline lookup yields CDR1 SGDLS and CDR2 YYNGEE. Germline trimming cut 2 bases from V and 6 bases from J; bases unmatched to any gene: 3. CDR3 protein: CASSVGLAGGRDTQYF. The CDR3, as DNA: TGTGCCAGCAGCGTGGGACTAGCGGGAGGGCGGGATACGCAGTATTTT.

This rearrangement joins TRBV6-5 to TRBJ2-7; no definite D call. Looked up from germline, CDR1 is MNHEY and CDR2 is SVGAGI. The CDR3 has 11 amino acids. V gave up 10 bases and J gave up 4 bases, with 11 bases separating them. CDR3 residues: CATPNAYEQYF. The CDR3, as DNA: TGTGCCACCCCCAACGCATACGAGCAGTACTTC.

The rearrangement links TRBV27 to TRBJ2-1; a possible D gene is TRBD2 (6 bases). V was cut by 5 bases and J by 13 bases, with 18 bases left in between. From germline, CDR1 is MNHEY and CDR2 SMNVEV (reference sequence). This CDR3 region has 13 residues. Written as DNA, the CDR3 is TGTGCCAGCAGTCACTCTAGCGCGAGAAAACAGTTCTTC. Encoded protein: CASSHSSARKQFF.

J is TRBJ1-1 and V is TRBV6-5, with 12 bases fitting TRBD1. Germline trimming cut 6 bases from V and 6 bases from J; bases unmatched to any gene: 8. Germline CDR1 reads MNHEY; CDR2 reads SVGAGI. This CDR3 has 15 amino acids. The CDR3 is CASSRWGQGAAEAFF. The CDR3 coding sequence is TGTGCCAGCAGCCGCTGGGGACAGGGGGCAGCTGAAGCTTTCTTT.

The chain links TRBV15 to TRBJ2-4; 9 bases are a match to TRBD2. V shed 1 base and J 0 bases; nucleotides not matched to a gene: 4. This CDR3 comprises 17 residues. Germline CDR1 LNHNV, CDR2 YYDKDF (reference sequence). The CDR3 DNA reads TGTGCCACCAGCAGAGTAGCGGGAGTTAAAGCCAAAAACATTCAGTACTTC. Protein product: CATSRVAGVKAKNIQYF.

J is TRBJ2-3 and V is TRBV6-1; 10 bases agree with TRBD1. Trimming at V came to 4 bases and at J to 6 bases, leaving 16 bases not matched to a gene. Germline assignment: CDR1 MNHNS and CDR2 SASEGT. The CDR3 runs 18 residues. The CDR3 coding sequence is TGTGCCAGCAGTGTCTCCCGTTCCGGGACAGGGGTTTCGGATACGCAGTATTTT. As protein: CASSVSRSGTGVSDTQYF.

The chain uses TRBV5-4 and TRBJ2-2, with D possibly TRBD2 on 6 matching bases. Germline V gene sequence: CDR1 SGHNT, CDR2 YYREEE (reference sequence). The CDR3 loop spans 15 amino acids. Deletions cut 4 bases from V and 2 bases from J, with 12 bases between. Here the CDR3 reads CASSAKRANTGELFF. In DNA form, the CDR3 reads TGTGCCAGCAGCGCAAAGCGGGCAAACACCGGGGAGCTGTTTTTT.

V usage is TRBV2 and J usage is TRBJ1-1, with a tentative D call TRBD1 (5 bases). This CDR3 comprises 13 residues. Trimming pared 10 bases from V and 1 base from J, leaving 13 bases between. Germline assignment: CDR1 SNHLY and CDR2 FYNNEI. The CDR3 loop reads CATPGGENTEAFF. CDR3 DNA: TGTGCCACCCCCGGGGGGGAGAACACTGAAGCTTTCTTT.

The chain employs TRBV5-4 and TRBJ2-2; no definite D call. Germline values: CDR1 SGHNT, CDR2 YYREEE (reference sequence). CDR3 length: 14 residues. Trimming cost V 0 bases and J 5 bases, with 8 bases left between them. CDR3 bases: TGTGCCAGCAGCTTGGCCGGCATGACCGGGGAGCTGTTTTTT. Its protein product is CASSLAGMTGELFF.

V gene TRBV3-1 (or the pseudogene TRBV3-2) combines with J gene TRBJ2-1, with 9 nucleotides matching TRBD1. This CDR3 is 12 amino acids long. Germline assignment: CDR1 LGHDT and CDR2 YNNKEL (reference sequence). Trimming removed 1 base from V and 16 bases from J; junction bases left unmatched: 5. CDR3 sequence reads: CASSQAGTGKFF. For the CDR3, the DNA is TGTGCCAGCAGCCAAGCCGGGACAGGGAAATTCTTC.

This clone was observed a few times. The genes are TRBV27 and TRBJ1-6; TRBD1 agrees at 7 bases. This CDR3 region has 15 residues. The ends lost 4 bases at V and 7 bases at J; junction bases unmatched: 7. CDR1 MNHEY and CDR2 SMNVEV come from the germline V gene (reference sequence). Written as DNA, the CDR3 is TGTGCCAGCAGTTGGGGACAGACGGCGAATTCACCCCTCCACTTT. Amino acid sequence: CASSWGQTANSPLHF.

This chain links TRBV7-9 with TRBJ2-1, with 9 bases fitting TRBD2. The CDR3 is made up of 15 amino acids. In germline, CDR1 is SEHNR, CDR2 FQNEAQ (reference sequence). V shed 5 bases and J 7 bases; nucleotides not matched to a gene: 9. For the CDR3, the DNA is TGTGCCAGCAGCATGCGGACTAGCGCTCCTAATGAGCAGTTCTTC. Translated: CASSMRTSAPNEQFF.

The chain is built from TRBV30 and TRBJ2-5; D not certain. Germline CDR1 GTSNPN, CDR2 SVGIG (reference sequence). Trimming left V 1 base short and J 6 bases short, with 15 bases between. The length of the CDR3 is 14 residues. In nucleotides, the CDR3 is TGTGCCTGGAGTGGGGGTCTTTTTTCCCAGACCCAGTACTTC. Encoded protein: CAWSGGLFSQTQYF.

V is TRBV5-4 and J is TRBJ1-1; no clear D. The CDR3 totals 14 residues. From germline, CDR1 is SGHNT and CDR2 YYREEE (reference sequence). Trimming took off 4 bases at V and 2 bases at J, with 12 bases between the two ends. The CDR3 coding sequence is TGTGCCAGCAGCCTCAGCTACCCTAACACTGAAGCTTTCTTT. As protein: CASSLSYPNTEAFF.